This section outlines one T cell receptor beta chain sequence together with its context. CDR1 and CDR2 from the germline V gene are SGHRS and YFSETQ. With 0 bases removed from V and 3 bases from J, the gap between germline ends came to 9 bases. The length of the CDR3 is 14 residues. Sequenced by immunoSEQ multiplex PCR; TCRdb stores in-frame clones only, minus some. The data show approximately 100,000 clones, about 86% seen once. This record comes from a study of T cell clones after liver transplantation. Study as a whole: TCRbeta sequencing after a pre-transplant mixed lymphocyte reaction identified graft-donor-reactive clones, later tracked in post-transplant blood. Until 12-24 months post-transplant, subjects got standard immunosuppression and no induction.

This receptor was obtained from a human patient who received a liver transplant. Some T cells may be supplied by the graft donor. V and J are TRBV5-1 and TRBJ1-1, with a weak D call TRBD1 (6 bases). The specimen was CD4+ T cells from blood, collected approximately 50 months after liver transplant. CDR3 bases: TGCGCCAGCAGCTTGGGTGACAGGTACACTGAAGCTTTCTTT. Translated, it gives CASSLGDRYTEAFF.